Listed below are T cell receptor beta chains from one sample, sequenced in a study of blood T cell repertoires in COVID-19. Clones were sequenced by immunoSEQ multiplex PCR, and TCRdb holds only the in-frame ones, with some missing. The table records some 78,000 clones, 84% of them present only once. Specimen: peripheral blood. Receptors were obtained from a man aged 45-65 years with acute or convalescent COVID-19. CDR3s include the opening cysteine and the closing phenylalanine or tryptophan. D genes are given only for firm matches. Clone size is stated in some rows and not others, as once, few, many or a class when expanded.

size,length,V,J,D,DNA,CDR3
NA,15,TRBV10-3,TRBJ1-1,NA,TGTGCCGTCGCAATGGCTGGCGGCTTAAACACTGAAGCTTTCTTT,CAVAMAGGLNTEAFF
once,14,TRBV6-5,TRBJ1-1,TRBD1,TGTGCCAGCGGCCTGACAGGGCGCAACACTGAAGCTTTCTTT,CASGLTGRNTEAFF
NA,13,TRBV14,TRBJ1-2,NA,TGTGCCAGCAGTCATGGACAGTTCTATGGCTACACCTTC,CASSHGQFYGYTF
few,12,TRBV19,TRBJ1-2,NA,TGTGCCAGTAGAGGCGGGAACTATGGCTACACCTTC,CASRGGNYGYTF
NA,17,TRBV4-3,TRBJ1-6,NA,TGCGCCAGCAGCCGCAGCGCCTCGAGCTCCTATAATTCACCCCTCCACTTT,CASSRSASSSYNSPLHF
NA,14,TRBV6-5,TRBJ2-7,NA,TGTGCCAGCAGTTACTCGATGACGCGCGGCGAGCAGTACTTC,CASSYSMTRGEQYF
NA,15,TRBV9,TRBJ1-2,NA,TGTGCCAGCAGCGTAGAAGTGGCGGGGGCCTATGGCTACACCTTC,CASSVEVAGAYGYTF
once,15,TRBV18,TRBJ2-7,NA,TGTGCCAGCTCACCACCGAATGGCCTTTCCTACGAGCAGTACTTC,CASSPPNGLSYEQYF
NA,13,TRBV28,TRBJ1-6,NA,TGTGCCAGCAGTTTGCCAGGGGACTCACCCCTCCACTTT,CASSLPGDSPLHF
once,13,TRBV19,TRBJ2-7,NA,TGTGCCAGTAGCCCAAGTTCGGCCTACGAGCAGTACTTC,CASSPSSAYEQYF
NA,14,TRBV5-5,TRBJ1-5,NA,TGTGCCAGCAGCTTGGTCGGCGGGAATCAGCCCCAGCATTTT,CASSLVGGNQPQHF
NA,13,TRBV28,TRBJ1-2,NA,TGTGCCAGCAGTTTACGAGCCTCCGAGGGCTACACCTTC,CASSLRASEGYTF
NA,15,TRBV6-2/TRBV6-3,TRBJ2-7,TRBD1,TGTGCCAGCAGTTACTCGAGTAACAGGGGCTACGAGCAGTACTTC,CASSYSSNRGYEQYF
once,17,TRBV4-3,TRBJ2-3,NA,TGCGCCAGCAGCCAAGTGCTCACCGGGTCCGGGGTGGATACGCAGTATTTT,CASSQVLTGSGVDTQYF
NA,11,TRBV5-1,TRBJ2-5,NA,TGCGCCAGCGGGGCCGAAGAGACCCAGTACTTC,CASGAEETQYF
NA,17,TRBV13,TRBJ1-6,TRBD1,TGTGCCAGCAGCTTAGGCCGTGGACAGGGGAGAGGTTCACCCCTCCACTTT,CASSLGRGQGRGSPLHF
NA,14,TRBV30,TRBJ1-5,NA,TGTGCCTGGAGTGTCGGCGGTAACAATCAGCCCCAGCATTTT,CAWSVGGNNQPQHF
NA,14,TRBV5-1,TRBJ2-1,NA,TGCGCCAGCAGTAGGCGGGGAGAGAACAATGAGCAGTTCTTC,CASSRRGENNEQFF
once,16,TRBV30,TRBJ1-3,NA,TGTGCCTGGAAAAGCACAGGAACGTCCGCTGGAAACACCATATATTTT,CAWKSTGTSAGNTIYF
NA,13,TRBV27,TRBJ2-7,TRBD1,TGTGCCAGCAGTAAACAGGGGCGATACGAGCAGTACTTC,CASSKQGRYEQYF
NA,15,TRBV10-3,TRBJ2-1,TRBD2,TGTGCCATCAAGTCGACTAGCGGGCAACCCAATGAGCAGTTCTTC,CAIKSTSGQPNEQFF
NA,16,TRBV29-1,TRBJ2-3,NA,TGCAGCGTTAGGGGGAGGGGGGCTGGAGGCACAGATACGCAGTATTTT,CSVRGRGAGGTDTQYF
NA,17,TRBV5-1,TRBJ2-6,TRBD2,TGCGCCAGCAGCTTGGAGCGGGAGGGCCGTGGGGCCAACGTCCTGACTTTC,CASSLEREGRGANVLTF
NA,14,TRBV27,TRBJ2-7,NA,TGTGCCAGCAGTTTATCCAGGGGGGACTACGAGCAGTACTTC,CASSLSRGDYEQYF
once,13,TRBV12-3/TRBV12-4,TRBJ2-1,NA,TGTGCCAGCACCAGGACAGAGGACTATGAGCAGTTCTTC,CASTRTEDYEQFF
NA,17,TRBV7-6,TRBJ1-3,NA,TGTGCCAGCAGCCTAAAAGCAGACAGCCTCTCTGGAAACACCATATATTTT,CASSLKADSLSGNTIYF
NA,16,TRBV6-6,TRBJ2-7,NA,TGTGCCAGCAGCCGAGGGGGGGAGGGTGGACTCTACGAGCAGTACTTC,CASSRGGEGGLYEQYF
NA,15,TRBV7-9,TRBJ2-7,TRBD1,TGTGCCAGCAGCTTAGTGGGGACGGGACAGAAAAGCTGGTCCTTC,CASSLVGTGQKSWSF
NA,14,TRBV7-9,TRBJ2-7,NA,TGTGCCAGCAGCTTAAGTTCCCTACTATACGAGCAGTACTTC,CASSLSSLLYEQYF
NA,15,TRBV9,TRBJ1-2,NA,TGTGCCAGCAGCGTAGTCTCCCAGGGTACAGATGGCTACACCTTC,CASSVVSQGTDGYTF
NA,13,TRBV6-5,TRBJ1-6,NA,TGTGCCAGCACCCGACAGCTCAATTCACCCCTCCACTTT,CASTRQLNSPLHF
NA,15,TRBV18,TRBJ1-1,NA,TGTGCCAGCTCACCCGGCAGGACAGACAAACCGGATGCTTTCTTT,CASSPGRTDKPDAFF
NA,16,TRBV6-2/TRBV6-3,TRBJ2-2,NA,TGTGCCAGCAGCCGGGGGACAGCAGCCACAACCGGGGAGCTGTTTTTT,CASSRGTAATTGELFF
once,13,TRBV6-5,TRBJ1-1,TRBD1,TGTGCCAGCAGGGACGGACAGGGGGCTCAAGCTTTCTTT,CASRDGQGAQAFF
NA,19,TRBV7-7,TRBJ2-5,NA,TGTGCCAGCAGCCCAAAGGAGTTTTGGGAGAGGGAAGACCAAGAGACCCAGTACTTC,CASSPKEFWEREDQETQYF
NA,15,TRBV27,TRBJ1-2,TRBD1,TGTGCCAGCAGAACAGACAGGGGGCATGACTATGGCTACACCTTC,CASRTDRGHDYGYTF
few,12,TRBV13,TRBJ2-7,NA,TGTGCCAGCAGCTTAGGAGCTGTCGAGCAGTACTTC,CASSLGAVEQYF
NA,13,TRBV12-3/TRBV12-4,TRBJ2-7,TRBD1,TGTGCCAGCAGTCGGGACAGGGCCTACGAGCAGTACTTC,CASSRDRAYEQYF
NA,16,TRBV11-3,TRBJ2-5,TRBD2,TGTGCCAGCAGCCCGGGGGAGGCGGGGGGCGGTGAGACCCAGTACTTC,CASSPGEAGGGETQYF
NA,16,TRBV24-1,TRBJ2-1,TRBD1,TGTGCCACCAGTGATCCGCCGGGACAGGCAAACAATGAGCAGTTCTTC,CATSDPPGQANNEQFF
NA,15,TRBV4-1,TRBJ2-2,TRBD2,TGCGCCAGCAGCCAAAAGCGGGGGGGCACCGGGGAGCTGTTTTTT,CASSQKRGGTGELFF
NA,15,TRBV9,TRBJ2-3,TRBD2,TGTGCCAGCAGCCCCTCAGCGGGAGGCACAGATACGCAGTATTTT,CASSPSAGGTDTQYF
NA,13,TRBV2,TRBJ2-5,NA,TGTGCCAGCAGTCAGGATCAGCAAGAGACCCAGTACTTC,CASSQDQQETQYF
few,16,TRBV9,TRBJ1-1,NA,TGTGCCAGCAGCGTAGGGCCCGGGACAACGGGGACTGAAGCTTTCTTT,CASSVGPGTTGTEAFF
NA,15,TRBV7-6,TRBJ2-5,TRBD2,TGTGCCAGCAGCTTAGCGAGCGGGAGAATGCAGACCCAGTACTTC,CASSLASGRMQTQYF
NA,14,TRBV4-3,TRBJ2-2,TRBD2,TGCGCCAGCAGCCAGGGACTAGCTACCGGGGAGCTGTTTTTT,CASSQGLATGELFF
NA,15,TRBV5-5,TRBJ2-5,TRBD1,TGTGCCAGCAGCTGGACAGGGAGGACTGGAGAGACCCAGTACTTC,CASSWTGRTGETQYF
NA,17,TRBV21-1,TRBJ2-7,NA,TGTGCCAGCAGCAAAGGACTAGCGCGGGAGGGCGGCAACGAGCAGTACTTC,CASSKGLAREGGNEQYF
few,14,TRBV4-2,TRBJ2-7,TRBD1,TGTGCCAGCAGCCAGGACAGGGGACCTTACGAGCAGTACTTC,CASSQDRGPYEQYF
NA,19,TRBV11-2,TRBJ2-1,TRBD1,TGTGCCAGCAGTCAGGTAGGAGGGACAGGGGTCTTTTCCTACAATGAGCAGTTCTTC,CASSQVGGTGVFSYNEQFF
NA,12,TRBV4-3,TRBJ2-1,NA,TGCGCCAGCAGCCAAGTTCATAATGAGCAGTTCTTC,CASSQVHNEQFF
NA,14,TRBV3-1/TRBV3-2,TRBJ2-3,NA,TGTGCCAGCAGCCACGGGACTTACACAGATACGCAGTATTTT,CASSHGTYTDTQYF
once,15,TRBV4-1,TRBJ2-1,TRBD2,TGCGCCAGCCGACGCGCTAGCGGGAATCGCAATGAGCAGTTCTTC,CASRRASGNRNEQFF
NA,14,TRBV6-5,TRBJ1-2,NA,TGTGCCAGCAGTTCAAGGTCAGGGGTTAGGAGCTACACCTTC,CASSSRSGVRSYTF